The sequence of this TCR beta chain was determined in a study of beta chain features in type 1 diabetes. The study's findings and limits: TCRB CDR3s were moderately but significantly shorter in Type 1 diabetes patients in all four CD4+ subsets. Researchers caution that PCR might favor shorter templates, equally among patients and controls.

This CDR3 spans 12 amino acids. Germline V gene data show CDR1 as SGHDT and CDR2 as YYEEEE. Trimming cost V 2 bases and J 5 bases, with 7 bases left between them. Per donor, one heparinised blood draw averaged about 116 mL. As every portion of the isolated RNA was reverse transcribed, the sequencing read expressed TCRB transcripts. Libraries were prepared by immunoSEQ multiplex PCR; TCRdb keeps only in-frame clonotypes and omits some of them. Of under 350,000 clones in the sample, roughly an eighth were seen once. A remark on this clone: Antigen specificity is unknown. Other DNA sequences in this sample translate to the same CDR3.

The specimen sequenced was naive CD4+ T cells from blood. V and J are TRBV5-6 and TRBJ1-2; D remains unclear. The sequence derives from a man aged 25 to 40 with type 1 diabetes. The CDR3 nucleotides read TGTGCCAGCAGCTTCTCAGGATATGGCTACACCTTC. Translation gives CASSFSGYGYTF.